This T cell receptor beta chain was sequenced for a study of T cell responses to AZD1222 COVID-19 vaccine. In germline, CDR1 is KGHDR, CDR2 SFDVKD. There are 18 residues in the CDR3. With V trimmed by 4 bases and J by 3 bases, 8 bases remained unmatched. Profiling relied on immunoSEQ multiplex PCR, and the TCRdb table lists in-frame clones only, not all of them. The sample has 95,000 to 150,000 clones, about 90% seen once. The chain links TRBV24-1 to TRBJ2-3; 14 nucleotides align to TRBD2. This receptor was identified in an adult in good health. Sequencing was performed on peripheral blood, taken on day 0 of AZD1222 vaccination. As DNA, the CDR3 is TGTGCCACCAGTGACGCGGGACTAGCGGGAGAAGGTACAGATACGCAGTATTTT. Translating gives CATSDAGLAGEGTDTQYF.